One and the same sample provided the 9 T cell receptor beta chains below, sequenced in a study of cytotoxic CD8 clonotypes in ibrutinib-treated CLL. The repertoire was sequenced with immunoSEQ multiplex PCR; TCRdb's copy has only in-frame clones and lacks some. The repertoire holds roughly 47,000 clones, approximately 51% seen once, with around a third in the top ten. The starting material was PBMCs, obtained after 12 months of ibrutinib treatment. The source is a human donor with chronic lymphocytic leukemia.

V gene TRBV6-1 combines with J gene TRBJ2-7; D gene uncertain. This CDR3 has 12 residues. V was clipped by 7 bases and J by 3 bases, with 10 bases between them. Per the germline V gene, CDR1 is MNHNS and CDR2 is SASEGT. CDR3 protein: CASTRSSYEQYF. CDR3 in DNA: TGTGCCAGCACACGCAGCAGCTACGAGCAGTACTTC.

The rearrangement links TRBV27 to TRBJ2-3, with D maybe TRBD1 (5 bases). V was shortened by 3 bases and J by 0 bases, with 7 bases between the two germline ends. Germline V lookup: CDR1 MNHEY, CDR2 SMNVEV (reference sequence). CDR3 length: 14 residues. The CDR3 region is CASSFQGSTDTQYF. The DNA of the CDR3 is TGTGCCAGCAGTTTCCAGGGTAGCACAGATACGCAGTATTTT.

In its sample, this clone was seen a few times. The chain links TRBV2 to TRBJ1-5; D is uncertain. CDR3 length: 14 amino acids. Germline V gives CDR1 SNHLY, CDR2 FYNNEI. Trimming cost V 6 bases and J 3 bases, with 12 bases left between them. Written as DNA, the CDR3 is TGTGCCAGCAGCTCTTTATTGGACAATCAGCCCCAGCATTTT. Translating it yields CASSSLLDNQPQHF.

This clone was detected only a few times. V gene TRBV25-1 combines with J gene TRBJ2-7; tentatively, D is TRBD1 (6 bases). CDR1 is MGHDK and CDR2 is SYGVNS in the germline V gene. This CDR3 comprises 14 residues. V shed 9 bases and J shed 1 base, with 16 bases lying between them. CDR3 residues: CARRLDSESYEQYF. The CDR3 nucleotides read TGTGCCAGGCGATTGGACAGTGAATCCTACGAGCAGTACTTC.

The V and J genes are TRBV15 and TRBJ2-7; possible D gene TRBD1, 6 bases. V lost 6 bases and J 6 bases, leaving 12 bases between the germline ends. The length of the CDR3 is 12 residues. The germline gives CDR1 LNHNV, CDR2 YYDKDF (reference sequence). Written as DNA, the CDR3 is TGTGCCACCAGTATGAACAGGGCCGAGCAGTACTTC. Its protein is CATSMNRAEQYF.

This clone has only a few counts. The chain combines TRBV27 with TRBJ2-7; 10 nucleotides match TRBD1. Germline CDR1 and CDR2: MNHEY and SMNVEV (reference sequence). Losses at the gene ends were 8 bases for V and 6 bases for J; bases not matched to a gene: 7. The CDR3 is 13 amino acids. CDR3 amino acids: CASGDRGSTEQYF. CDR3 bases: TGTGCCAGCGGGGACAGGGGATCGACCGAGCAGTACTTC.

The chain recombines TRBV5-6 with TRBJ1-4; no firm D call. Trimming took 2 bases from V and 5 from J, leaving 7 bases between them. This CDR3 is 13 amino acids long. The germline V gene has CDR1 SGHDT and CDR2 YYEEEE. The CDR3, as DNA: TGTGCCAGCAGCTTACAGACGAATGAAAAACTGTTTTTT. Encoded protein: CASSLQTNEKLFF.

This clone was picked up a small number of times. This sequence joins TRBV5-6 and TRBJ1-1, with 8 bases lining up with TRBD1. CDR3 length: 15 residues. V shed 4 bases and J 0 bases; nucleotides not matched to a gene: 5. The germline V gene has CDR1 SGHDT and CDR2 YYEEEE. CDR3 residues: CASSPGQAVNTEAFF. CDR3 DNA: TGTGCCAGCAGCCCGGGACAGGCAGTGAACACTGAAGCTTTCTTT. Combining the CDR3 with reference TRBV5-6 and TRBJ1-1 gives the whole variable domain DAGVTQSPTHLIKTRGQQVTLRCSPKSGHDTVSWYQQALGQGPQFIFQYYEEEERQRGNFPDRFSGHQFPNYSSELNVNALLLGDSALYLCASSPGQAVNTEAFFGQGTRLTVV.

Comment on this clone: The same CDR3 can be traced to other DNA sequences in this sample. The rearrangement joins TRBV27 to TRBJ2-1, with D perhaps TRBD2 (5 bases). CDR1 is MNHEY, CDR2 SMNVEV, per germline (reference sequence). The V end was cut by 1 base, the J end by 7 bases, with 8 bases between. The CDR3 contains 13 residues. The CDR3 DNA is TGTGCCAGCAGTTTATGGTCGGGGAATGAGCAGTTCTTC. Amino acid sequence: CASSLWSGNEQFF.